This T cell receptor (beta chain) was profiled in a study of post-analysis software for immune sequencing data. Overall study findings and caveats: Four to six TRBV segments were more frequent in patients than controls; TRBV5-6, TRBV5-1 and TRBV20-1 belonged to this group.

TCR beta cDNA libraries had unique molecular identifiers. TCRdb recomputed calls from the PCR reads with MiXCR, one row per CDR3 protein. In the table there are hundreds of thousands of distinct CDR3 sequences, about 40% of which are singletons. Comments on this clonotype: The antigen is undetermined.

CDR3 size: 13 residues. The V gene's germline CDR1 is ENHRY and CDR2 SYGVKD. The rearrangement uses TRBV10-3 and TRBJ2-1; 8 nucleotides align to TRBD1. TRBJ2-7 matches the DNA end more closely, so the J call is doubtful. The TCR sequence derives from a girl aged 2 to 10 with multiple sclerosis. The sequenced sample was blood. CDR3 sequence reads: CAISADRVSEQYF. CDR3 bases: TGTGCCATCAGTGCGGACAGGGTTAGCGAGCAGTACTTC.